The rows below give T cell receptor beta chains drawn from one sample of a study of beta chain features in type 1 diabetes. Sequencing was performed with immunoSEQ multiplex PCR; in TCRdb, only in-frame clones are kept and a portion is missing. This sample carries 500,000 to 850,000 clones, over 13% of them seen once, and the ten largest clones take 0.03% to 0.045%. The sample was naive CD4+ T cells from blood. All receptors derive from a man younger than 35 with type 1 diabetes. The CDR3 runs from the conserved cysteine through the conserved F or W. The order of the fields is clone size, V gene, J gene, D gene, CDR3 protein, CDR3 DNA. The D gene is left open where the match is weak. The size entry is marked missing in some rows and otherwise reads once, few, many or a size class.

>NA|TRBV10-3|TRBJ2-5|TRBD2
CAISRLAEETQYF
TGTGCCATCAGTCGTCTAGCGGAGGAGACCCAGTACTTC
>NA|TRBV18|TRBJ2-7|NA
CASSPREGAYEQYF
TGTGCCAGCTCACCCCGGGAAGGCGCCTACGAGCAGTACTTC
>NA|TRBV11-2|TRBJ2-5|NA
CASSLAEGLGTQYF
TGTGCCAGCAGCTTAGCCGAAGGTCTGGGGACCCAGTACTTC
>NA|TRBV7-2|TRBJ1-2|NA
CASNLPRGNSISNYGYTF
TGTGCCAGCAACCTCCCAAGAGGGAATTCCATCTCTAACTATGGCTACACCTTC
>NA|TRBV9|TRBJ1-1|TRBD1
CASSVWDSRNTEAFF
TGTGCCAGCAGCGTCTGGGACAGTAGGAACACTGAAGCTTTCTTT
>NA|TRBV7-9|TRBJ1-4|NA
CASSGAAGEEKLFF
TGCGCCAGCAGCGGGGCGGCAGGAGAAGAAAAACTGTTTTTT
>NA|TRBV2|TRBJ1-1|NA
CASSAGGGTEAFF
TGTGCCAGCAGTGCAGGAGGAGGGACTGAAGCTTTCTTT
>NA|TRBV30|TRBJ2-3|TRBD2
CAWTSSGRDTQYF
TGTGCCTGGACGTCTAGCGGGAGGGATACGCAGTATTTT
>NA|TRBV7-2|TRBJ1-2|NA
CASTPREFDNYGYTF
TGTGCCAGCACTCCCAGGGAGTTTGACAACTATGGCTACACCTTC
>few|TRBV27|TRBJ2-7|NA
CASSFQGGHFPLEQYF
TGTGCCAGCAGTTTTCAAGGAGGCCACTTCCCCCTCGAGCAGTACTTC
>few|TRBV5-1|TRBJ2-2|NA
CASSLTGAENTGELFF
TGCGCCAGCAGCTTGACGGGCGCAGAGAACACCGGGGAGCTGTTTTTT
>NA|TRBV28|TRBJ2-5|NA
CASSYHLGAATHQETQYF
TGTGCCAGCAGTTACCACCTGGGTGCAGCCACTCACCAAGAGACCCAGTACTTC
>NA|TRBV5-1|TRBJ2-3|TRBD1
CASSAGQVMDTQYF
TGCGCCAGCAGCGCGGGACAGGTAATGGATACGCAGTATTTT
>NA|TRBV9|TRBJ2-1|TRBD2
CASSANTGLAGAAEQFF
TGTGCCAGCAGCGCAAACACCGGACTAGCGGGAGCAGCCGAGCAGTTCTTC
>few|TRBV6-5|TRBJ2-7|NA
CASSYSTRHEQYF
TGTGCCAGCAGTTATTCGACACGACACGAGCAGTACTTC
>NA|TRBV2|TRBJ1-5|TRBD1
CASSAGTGGHQPQHF
TGTGCCAGCAGTGCTGGGACAGGGGGTCATCAGCCCCAGCATTTT
>NA|TRBV9|TRBJ2-6|NA
CASSETPGTGANVLTF
TGTGCCAGCAGCGAAACACCTGGAACTGGGGCCAACGTCCTGACTTTC
>few|TRBV30|TRBJ1-1|NA
CAWSVSRHTEAFF
TGTGCCTGGAGTGTGTCTCGCCACACTGAAGCTTTCTTT
>NA|TRBV30|TRBJ2-5|NA
CAWRRVNQETQYF
TGTGCCTGGAGAAGAGTAAACCAAGAGACCCAGTACTTC
>NA|TRBV15|TRBJ1-4|TRBD1
CATSRADRGEKLFF
TGTGCCACCAGCAGAGCCGACAGGGGAGAAAAACTGTTTTTT
>few|TRBV30|TRBJ1-2|NA
CAWLGSLNYGYTF
TGTGCCTGGTTAGGGTCCCTTAACTATGGCTACACCTTC
>NA|TRBV20-1|TRBJ1-1|NA
CSATGEAEAFF
TGCAGTGCTACGGGGGAGGCTGAAGCTTTCTTT
>NA|TRBV7-9|TRBJ1-3|TRBD1
CASSETGAGNTIYF
TGTGCCAGCAGCGAGACAGGGGCAGGAAACACCATATATTTT
>few|TRBV5-6|TRBJ2-5|TRBD2
CASSLLVAGSTQTQYF
TGTGCCAGCAGCTTGTTGGTAGCGGGAAGTACACAGACCCAGTACTTC
>few|TRBV29-1|TRBJ2-7|TRBD1
CSVAHRGLHEQYF
TGCAGCGTTGCTCACAGGGGTCTCCACGAGCAGTACTTC
>NA|TRBV21-1|TRBJ1-2|NA
CASSAICYTF
TGTGCCAGCAGTGCTATTTGCTACACCTTC
>NA|TRBV6-5|TRBJ1-2|NA
CASSYSTGLYGYTF
TGTGCCAGCAGTTACTCGACAGGCCTCTATGGCTACACCTTC
>few|TRBV4-1|TRBJ2-7|TRBD1
CASSQLQGGTYEQYF
TGCGCCAGCAGCCAACTACAGGGGGGAACCTACGAGCAGTACTTC
>NA|TRBV14|TRBJ2-7|TRBD2
CASSQTAGVSYEQYF
TGTGCCAGCAGCCAGACAGCGGGAGTGTCCTACGAGCAGTACTTC
>NA|TRBV6-5|TRBJ1-2|NA
CASRLTGNYGYTF
TGTGCCAGCAGACTCACAGGGAACTATGGCTACACCTTC
>NA|TRBV13|TRBJ2-6|NA
CASSLARGTGANVLTF
TGTGCCAGCAGCTTAGCCAGGGGAACTGGGGCCAACGTCCTGACTTTC
>few|TRBV2|TRBJ2-2|NA
CASSEVSVGTGELFF
TGTGCCAGCAGTGAGGTTAGCGTAGGCACCGGGGAGCTGTTTTTT
>few|TRBV28|TRBJ2-7|NA
CASSLAGIGYEQYF
TGTGCCAGCAGTTTAGCAGGGATCGGCTACGAGCAGTACTTC
>NA|TRBV30|TRBJ1-1|NA
CAWSSHGSRVAEAFF
TGTGCCTGGAGTTCTCATGGTTCTAGAGTAGCTGAAGCTTTCTTT
>few|TRBV14|TRBJ2-1|NA
CASSRAFSYNEQFF
TGTGCCAGCAGCCGGGCCTTTTCCTACAATGAGCAGTTCTTC
>few|TRBV30|TRBJ1-2|NA
CAWIWATGGYTF
TGTGCCTGGATATGGGCAACAGGCGGCTACACCTTC
>few|TRBV18|TRBJ1-3|NA
CASSPTDFAGNTIYF
TGTGCCAGCTCGCCAACGGACTTCGCTGGAAACACCATATATTTT
>NA|TRBV4-2|TRBJ2-6|NA
CASSQEQGTSGANVLTF
TGTGCCAGCAGCCAAGAACAGGGAACCTCTGGGGCCAACGTCCTGACTTTC
>few|TRBV5-4|TRBJ2-7|NA
CASSLGSLEQYF
TGTGCCAGCAGCTTGGGCAGCCTGGAGCAGTACTTC
>few|TRBV5-5|TRBJ1-5|NA
CASRQGEQPQHF
TGTGCCAGCAGGCAAGGGGAGCAGCCCCAGCATTTT
>few|TRBV6-5|TRBJ2-7|TRBD1
CASSYVGQGYEQYF
TGTGCCAGCAGTTACGTAGGACAGGGATACGAGCAGTACTTC
>NA|TRBV7-9|TRBJ2-1|TRBD2
CASGSGAGASYNEQFF
TGTGCCAGCGGCAGCGGGGCGGGAGCATCCTACAATGAGCAGTTCTTC
>few|TRBV29-1|TRBJ2-1|NA
CSVERRSYNEQFF
TGCAGCGTTGAAAGGCGCTCCTACAATGAGCAGTTCTTC
>few|TRBV6-5|TRBJ2-1|NA
CASSYLGNEQFF
TGTGCCAGCAGTTACTTGGGCAATGAGCAGTTCTTC
>few|TRBV28|TRBJ2-5|NA
CASSLGLQETQYF
TGTGCCAGCAGCTTGGGGCTCCAAGAGACCCAGTACTTC
>few|TRBV7-9|TRBJ2-3|NA
CASSPPGSTDTQYF
TGTGCCAGCAGCCCACCGGGATCCACAGATACGCAGTATTTT